These 6 T cell receptor beta chains were sequenced from one sample in a study of T cells in Graves' hyperthyroidism and ophthalmopathy. TCR beta CDR3 regions were amplified from RNA transcripts. In the first-round RT-PCR of the TCR CDR3, the HTBI primer set was used. In TCRdb, the multiplex PCR reads were re-called with MiXCR into one record per CDR3 protein. Counted here are roughly 500,000 distinct CDR3 sequences, 14% occurring once; the ten biggest clones make up almost 6%. The sequencing sample was made of blood. The source of these receptors is a woman in her 30s with Graves' hyperthyroidism that later progressed to Graves' ophthalmopathy.

In its sample, this clonotype was seen a few times. This may stem from a read error, because a much larger clone lies one nucleotide away. This sequence joins TRBV14 and TRBJ2-2; no clear D gene. CDR3 length equals 12 residues. Germline V CDR1 and CDR2: SGHDN, FVKESK. V shed 6 bases and J shed 3 bases, with 5 bases lying between them. The CDR3 sequence is CASRRYTGELFF. CDR3 DNA: TGTGCCAGCAGGAGGTACACCGGGGAGCTGTTTTTT.

This clonotype has a count of ten or more. The V call is TRBV20-1, the J call TRBJ1-5, with TRBD1 identical over 7 bases. CDR1 is DFQATT and CDR2 is SNEGSKA in the germline V gene (reference sequence). With V trimmed by 6 bases and J by 9 bases, 8 bases remained unmatched. The CDR3 runs 12 residues. The chain's CDR3 is CSARPTGWPQHF. In DNA form, the CDR3 reads TGCAGTGCGAGACCGACAGGGTGGCCCCAGCATTTT.

This clonotype was recorded at least ten times. The J gene is TRBJ1-1, the V gene TRBV12-3 or TRBV12-4; D gene ambiguous. V lost 7 bases and J 0 bases, leaving 9 bases between the germline ends. This CDR3 contains 13 residues. This chain's CDR3 is CASTPVMNTEAFF. The CDR3, as DNA: TGTGCCAGCACCCCAGTAATGAACACTGAAGCTTTCTTT.

This clonotype was observed many times. The chain has TRBV6-1 and TRBJ1-4, with TRBD1 as a possible D gene (5 bases). The CDR3 is made up of 16 amino acids. V was cut by 8 bases and J by 0 bases, with 16 bases left in between. Germline CDR1 is MNHNS and CDR2 is SASEGT. CDR3 sequence (DNA): TGTGCCAGCCGAACGCAGGGCTGGGCAACTAATGAAAAACTGTTTTTT. Its translation is CASRTQGWATNEKLFF.

The J gene is TRBJ1-2, the V gene TRBV14; 9 bases fit TRBD1. With 4 bases clipped from V and 4 bases from J, the junction kept 10 bases outside the gene matches. The CDR3 has 16 residues. CDR1 and CDR2 from the germline V gene are SGHDN and FVKESK. Written as DNA, the CDR3 is TGTGCCAGCAGCCGCATGCAGGGACAGGGAATCTATGGCTACACCTTC. This encodes CASSRMQGQGIYGYTF.

This clonotype was seen repeatedly, ten times or more. CDR3: CVTNRDSSSYEQYF. The DNA for the CDR3 is TGTGTCACAAACAGGGACTCCAGCTCCTACGAGCAGTACTTC. The V call is TRBV10-3, the J call TRBJ2-7; D is tentatively TRBD1 or TRBD2 (6 bases each). Looked up from germline, CDR1 is ENHRY and CDR2 is SYGVKD. The CDR3 is 14 amino acids.